The clone carrying this T cell receptor (beta chain) has a count of ten or more. This sample is drawn from a study of blood T cell repertoires in COVID-19. V lost 3 bases, J lost 2 bases, and 14 bases lay in between. The length of the CDR3 is 16 residues. The germline gives CDR1 SGHAT, CDR2 FQNNGV. TCRdb's copy holds only in-frame clones and misses some; the assay was immunoSEQ multiplex PCR. This repertoire shows roughly 150,000 clones, roughly nine tenths found once; its top ten account for roughly 14%. The sequenced sample was peripheral blood. The chain carries TRBV11-2 and TRBJ1-3, with D unclear. The clonotype comes from a middle-aged woman with acute or convalescent COVID-19. As DNA, the CDR3 is TGTGCCAGCAGCTTCGCCCTGTACAGTACTGGAAACACCATATATTTT. As protein: CASSFALYSTGNTIYF.